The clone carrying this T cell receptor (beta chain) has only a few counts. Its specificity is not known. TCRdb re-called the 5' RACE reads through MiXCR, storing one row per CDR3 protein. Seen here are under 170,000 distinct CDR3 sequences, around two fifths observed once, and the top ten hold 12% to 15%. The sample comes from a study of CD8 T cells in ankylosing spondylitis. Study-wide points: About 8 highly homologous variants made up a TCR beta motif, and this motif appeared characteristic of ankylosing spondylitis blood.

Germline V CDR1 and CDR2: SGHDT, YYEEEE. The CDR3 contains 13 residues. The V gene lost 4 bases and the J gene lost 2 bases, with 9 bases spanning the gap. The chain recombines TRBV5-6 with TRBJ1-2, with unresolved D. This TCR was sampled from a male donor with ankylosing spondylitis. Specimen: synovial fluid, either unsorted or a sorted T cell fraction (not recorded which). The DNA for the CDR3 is TGTGCCAGCAGCCACACCTTAAACTATGGCTACACCTTC. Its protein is CASSHTLNYGYTF.